This TCR beta chain was recovered during a study of blood T cell repertoires in COVID-19. TCRdb's table, derived via immunoSEQ multiplex PCR, lists solely in-frame clones and lacks some. This table holds about 150,000 clones, 83% found once. The CDR3 has 16 amino acids. Trimming at V came to 0 bases and at J to 5 bases, leaving 7 bases not matched to a gene. Germline V gene sequence: CDR1 LGHNA, CDR2 YSLEER. The sequence was collected from a woman in her seventies who had recovered from COVID-19. The rearrangement uses TRBV4-3 and TRBJ2-3; TRBD2 matches at 8 bases. The sequencing sample was made of peripheral blood. The CDR3 nucleotides are TGCGCCAGCAGCCAAGAGGCGGCCAGCGGGGGAGATACGCAGTATTTT. Translation: CASSQEAASGGDTQYF.